The rows below give T cell receptor beta chains drawn from one sample of a study of T cell repertoires in ileal Crohn's disease. Some clones are missing from TCRdb's copy, which holds only in-frame ones; the method was immunoSEQ multiplex PCR. The sample comprises about 14,000 clones, about 85% of which are singletons, and about 6.8% rests with the top ten. The sequenced material came from ileal tissue. These receptor sequences come from an adult with Crohn's disease. Both conserved end residues are part of each CDR3. The D gene is left open where the match is weak. Some rows have no size entry. The others give once, few or many, or a class for an expanded clone.

j_gene,abundance,d_gene,v_gene,CDR3aa,CDR3nt
TRBJ1-4,few,TRBD1,TRBV19,CASSMPTGNEKLFF,TGTGCCAGTAGTATGCCGACAGGGAATGAAAAACTGTTTTTT
TRBJ2-2,-,-,TRBV4-2,CASSQDPGNTGELFF,TGTGCCAGCAGCCAGGATCCGGGGAACACCGGGGAGCTGTTTTTT
TRBJ2-7,-,-,TRBV7-6,CASSLSGDEQYF,TGTGCCAGCAGCTTATCAGGGGACGAGCAGTACTTC
TRBJ2-7,-,TRBD1,TRBV30,CAGWRTGYSYEQYF,TGTGCCGGATGGAGGACAGGCTATTCCTACGAGCAGTACTTC
TRBJ2-1,-,TRBD2,TRBV9,CASSVGLAVYNEQFF,TGTGCCAGCAGCGTAGGACTAGCGGTTTACAATGAGCAGTTCTTC
TRBJ1-4,-,-,TRBV7-2,CASSLDREKLFF,TGTGCCAGCAGCTTAGATCGTGAAAAACTGTTTTTT
TRBJ1-6,-,-,TRBV6-1,CASRPTGSPLHF,TGTGCCAGCAGACCGACCGGGAGTCCCCTCCACTTT
TRBJ1-2,-,TRBD1,TRBV9,CASSLDIGQVYGYTF,TGTGCCAGCAGCCTGGACATCGGACAGGTCTATGGCTACACCTTC
TRBJ2-3,-,TRBD2,TRBV30,CAWSGGLAGYTDTQYF,TGTGCCTGGAGTGGGGGACTAGCGGGCTACACAGATACGCAGTATTTT
TRBJ1-1,-,-,TRBV29-1,CSVEGGTNTEAFF,TGCAGCGTTGAGGGGGGAACGAACACTGAAGCTTTCTTT
TRBJ1-5,-,TRBD1,TRBV5-3,CARSLCDREISNQPQHF,TGTGCCAGAAGTTTGTGTGACAGGGAAATTAGCAATCAGCCCCAGCATTTT
TRBJ1-2,-,-,TRBV6-1,CATAVRGIDYGYTF,TGTGCCACGGCTGTCCGGGGTATCGACTATGGCTACACCTTC
TRBJ1-2,-,-,TRBV6-5,CASSYTPTGGSYGYTF,TGTGCCAGCAGTTACACCCCGACAGGAGGAAGTTATGGCTACACCTTC
TRBJ1-2,-,-,TRBV9,CASSVLPGGRAGNYGYTF,TGTGCCAGCAGCGTACTTCCCGGCGGGAGAGCGGGTAACTATGGCTACACCTTC
TRBJ1-1,-,TRBD1,TRBV7-9,CAAHPGQALNTEAFF,TGTGCCGCCCACCCGGGACAGGCATTGAACACTGAAGCTTTCTTT
TRBJ2-3,-,TRBD1,TRBV7-2,CASSLVMGTGQDTQYF,TGTGCCAGCAGCTTAGTCATGGGGACAGGCCAAGATACGCAGTATTTT
TRBJ2-1,-,TRBD2,TRBV11-2,CASSLGTSGYNEQFF,TGTGCCAGCAGCTTGGGGACTAGCGGGTACAATGAGCAGTTCTTC
TRBJ1-1,once,-,TRBV4-3,CASSLGLTNTEAFF,TGCGCCAGCAGCCTGGGACTGACGAACACTGAAGCTTTCTTT
TRBJ1-1,-,TRBD1,TRBV5-1,CASSLKRGPGMNTEAFF,TGCGCCAGCAGCTTGAAGAGGGGGCCTGGGATGAACACTGAAGCTTTCTTT
TRBJ1-2,-,-,TRBV5-1,CASSTAPSNYGYTF,TGCGCCAGCAGCACAGCACCCTCCAACTATGGCTACACCTTC
TRBJ1-5,-,-,TRBV19,CASSMSGIPNQPQHF,TGTGCCAGTAGTATGAGCGGCATCCCAAATCAGCCCCAGCATTTT
TRBJ1-2,-,-,TRBV6-5,CASSYRAGNYGYTF,TGTGCCAGCAGTTATCGGGCAGGGAACTATGGCTACACCTTC
TRBJ1-1,-,TRBD1,TRBV29-1,CSARQGHLEAFF,TGCAGCGCCCGACAGGGTCATCTTGAAGCTTTCTTT
TRBJ2-7,-,TRBD2,TRBV5-1,CASSSGLAGLYEQYF,TGCGCCAGCAGCTCAGGACTAGCGGGCTTGTACGAGCAGTACTTC
TRBJ2-5,-,TRBD1,TRBV7-2,CASSLVRTGHYF,TGTGCCAGCAGCTTAGTCCGGACAGGGCATTACTTC
TRBJ2-7,-,-,TRBV27,CASSLSAGWFYEQYF,TGTGCCAGCAGTTTATCAGCGGGTTGGTTCTACGAGCAGTACTTC
TRBJ1-2,-,TRBD1,TRBV7-2,CASSLAPDRGPGYTF,TGTGCCAGCAGCTTAGCGCCGGATAGGGGGCCTGGCTACACCTTC
TRBJ1-4,-,TRBD1,TRBV7-2,CASSIDRGEKLFF,TGTGCCAGCAGCATAGACAGGGGAGAAAAACTGTTTTTT
TRBJ1-6,-,-,TRBV6-4,CASSDSEGASSPLHF,TGTGCCAGCAGTGACTCTGAAGGGGCAAGTTCACCCCTCCACTTT
TRBJ1-2,-,-,TRBV9,CASSVGSGSGYGYTF,TGTGCCAGCAGCGTAGGATCTGGGTCGGGCTATGGCTACACCTTC
TRBJ1-2,-,TRBD1,TRBV6-1,CASSRDRGTYGYTF,TGTGCCAGCAGTCGGGACAGGGGGACCTATGGCTACACCTTC
TRBJ1-1,-,-,TRBV7-3,CASSLDPSSGEAFF,TGTGCCAGCAGCTTAGACCCAAGTTCCGGGGAAGCTTTCTTT
TRBJ1-4,-,TRBD1,TRBV5-6,CASSPPGTGHEKLFF,TGTGCCAGCAGCCCCCCCGGGACAGGACATGAAAAACTGTTTTTT
TRBJ2-2,few,-,TRBV5-1,CASSLTSPTGELFF,TGCGCCAGCAGCTTGACCAGTCCCACCGGGGAGCTGTTTTTT
TRBJ2-5,-,-,TRBV5-1,CASRTDLKETQYF,TGCGCCAGCAGAACGGACTTGAAAGAGACCCAGTACTTC
TRBJ2-3,-,-,TRBV6-6,CASSLSTDTQYF,TGTGCCAGCAGCCTCAGCACAGATACGCAGTATTTT
TRBJ2-7,once,-,TRBV27,CASSLSRGNPSYEQYF,TGTGCCAGCAGTTTATCGAGAGGGAATCCCTCCTACGAGCAGTACTTC
TRBJ2-7,-,TRBD2,TRBV30,CAWRPAGGIGYEQYF,TGTGCCTGGAGGCCCGCGGGGGGGATTGGTTACGAGCAGTACTTC
TRBJ2-7,-,-,TRBV2,CASSDDSTGEQYF,TGTGCCAGCAGTGATGATTCGACTGGTGAGCAGTACTTC
TRBJ2-7,-,TRBD2,TRBV7-2,CASSRSTSGRGPAYEQYF,TGTGCCAGCAGCAGGTCGACTAGCGGGAGAGGACCTGCCTACGAGCAGTACTTC
TRBJ2-3,-,TRBD2,TRBV6-4,CASSEIAGAADTQYF,TGTGCCAGCAGTGAAATAGCGGGGGCCGCAGATACGCAGTATTTT
TRBJ2-5,-,-,TRBV19,CASRRERREGTQYF,TGTGCCAGTAGACGTGAGCGTCGCGAAGGGACCCAGTACTTC
TRBJ1-2,-,-,TRBV28,CASSRGGETYGYTF,TGTGCCAGCAGTCGCGGGGGGGAAACTTATGGCTACACCTTC
TRBJ1-5,-,-,TRBV19,CASLGRGSNQPQHF,TGTGCCAGCCTCGGGAGGGGGAGCAATCAGCCCCAGCATTTT
TRBJ2-3,-,-,TRBV7-2,CASSPRAGRHGTDTQYF,TGTGCCAGCAGCCCCAGGGCAGGGAGGCATGGCACAGATACGCAGTATTTT
TRBJ2-2,-,-,TRBV19,CASRWTAANTGELFF,TGTGCCAGTAGGTGGACAGCCGCGAACACCGGGGAGCTGTTTTTT
TRBJ2-5,-,-,TRBV5-1,CASSLQAGPQETQYF,TGCGCCAGCAGCTTGCAGGCGGGCCCCCAAGAGACCCAGTACTTC
TRBJ1-1,-,TRBD1,TRBV29-1,CSVAGGQKNTEAFF,TGCAGCGTTGCAGGGGGCCAAAAGAACACTGAAGCTTTCTTT
TRBJ1-1,-,-,TRBV5-4,CASSFDGVQVGAEAFF,TGTGCCAGCAGCTTTGACGGGGTTCAGGTTGGAGCTGAAGCCTTCTTT
TRBJ1-1,-,-,TRBV4-1,CASSQGRGTEAFF,TGCGCCAGCAGCCAAGGGAGGGGCACTGAAGCTTTCTTT
TRBJ1-2,-,TRBD1,TRBV19,CASSTLEEGGKGGYTF,TGTGCCAGTAGTACCCTCGAAGAAGGGGGCAAAGGTGGCTACACCTTC
TRBJ1-2,-,TRBD1,TRBV18,CASSRQGYIGGYTF,TGTGCCAGCTCACGACAGGGTTATATCGGTGGCTACACCTTC